This T cell receptor (beta chain) was profiled in a study of T cells in Graves' hyperthyroidism and ophthalmopathy. This CDR3 has 16 residues. Trimming removed 5 bases from V and 0 bases from J, with 14 bases in between. RNA transcripts provided the source from which TCR beta CDR3 regions were amplified. First-round RT-PCR of the TCR CDR3 relied on the HTBI primer set. TCRdb passed the multiplex PCR reads through MiXCR, listing each CDR3 protein once. The sample shows about 560,000 distinct CDR3 sequences, 16% of them seen only once. With a duration under 2 months, the hyperthyroidism was newly diagnosed in patients aged 18 to 65. Reasons for excluding patients were uncontrolled infection, other autoimmune disease, pregnancy or lactation. Only a few counts were recorded for this clonotype.

This TCR was recovered from a woman aged 18-29 years with Graves' hyperthyroidism. Material for sequencing was blood. This chain joins TRBV12-3 or TRBV12-4 and TRBJ2-1; TRBD2 is a possible D gene (6 bases). The CDR3 coding sequence is TGTGCCAGCAGTGGAGGAGACGGGGGCTCCTACAATGAGCAGTTCTTC. Translation: CASSGGDGGSYNEQFF.